One sample yielded the 9 T cell receptor beta chains listed below, sequenced in a study of blood T cells in healthy people across ages. Through a sample-barcoded 5' primer and a J-beta primer mix, a second PCR was run for roughly 6 to 11 cycles. One entry per CDR3 protein results from TCRdb running MiXCR on the 5' RACE reads. The sample has around 2 million distinct CDR3 sequences, around 40% seen once. Sequenced material: blood. These receptors were collected from a human donor in good health.

The chain combines TRBV11-2 with TRBJ2-5, with D perhaps TRBD2 (5 bases). Looked up from germline, CDR1 is SGHAT and CDR2 is FQNNGV. CDR3 length: 16 residues. V lost 3 bases to trimming and J lost 6 bases, with 20 bases between them. The CDR3 region has the DNA TGTGCCAGCAGCTTGTTTTTTGCGGGCCACAGACAGACCCAGTACTTC. It specifies CASSLFFAGHRQTQYF. The whole variable domain, remainder taken from reference TRBV11-2 and TRBJ2-5, is EAGVAQSPRYKIIEKRQSVAFWCNPISGHATLYWYQQILGQGPKLLIQFQNNGVVDDSQLPKDRFSAERLKGVDSTLKIQPAKLEDSAVYLCASSLFFAGHRQTQYFGPGTRLLVL.

CDR3 protein: CASSYRTIRGYTF. The DNA for the CDR3 is TGTGCCAGCAGTTACAGGACAATTCGTGGCTACACCTTC. The chain links TRBV6-2 or TRBV6-3 to TRBJ1-2, with D possibly TRBD1 on 5 matching bases. V was cut by 2 bases and J by 7 bases, with 11 bases left in between. CDR1 is MNHEY and CDR2 is SVGEGT in the germline V gene. The CDR3 has 13 amino acids.

This clonotype was found a few times. The V call is TRBV29-1, the J call TRBJ2-3; 7 positions agree with TRBD1. CDR1 SQVTM and CDR2 ANQGSEA come from the germline V gene. The CDR3 is 14 residues long. Trimming cost V 5 bases and J 2 bases; bases outside gene matches: 7. Here the CDR3 reads CSVLGDRYTDTQYF. Here the CDR3 DNA reads TGCAGCGTTTTAGGGGACAGATACACAGATACGCAGTATTTT.

This clonotype was counted between two and nine times. This sequence joins TRBV11-2 and TRBJ2-1; D gene ambiguous. The germline CDR1 and CDR2 sequences are SGHAT and FQNNGV. Trimming shortened V by 3 bases and J by 0 bases, and 15 bases separated the two germline ends. The CDR3 has 17 amino acids. CDR3 sequence (DNA): TGTGCCAGCAGCTTGATTATAGGCGCGAGCTCCTACAATGAGCAGTTCTTC. It codes for CASSLIIGASSYNEQFF.

This clonotype occurred a few times. The rearrangement joins TRBV14 to TRBJ2-4; TRBD1 agrees at 8 bases. Trimming removed 5 bases from V and 15 bases from J; junction bases left unmatched: 9. This CDR3 region has 12 residues. The germline V gene encodes CDR1 SGHDN and CDR2 FVKESK. The CDR3 loop reads CASSSQGEILYF. CDR3 in DNA: TGTGCCAGCAGCTCACAGGGGGAGATACTGTACTTC. Using reference TRBV14 and TRBJ2-4 for the parts outside the CDR3, the full variable domain is EAGVTQFPSHSVIEKGQTVTLRCDPISGHDNLYWYRRVMGKEIKFLLHFVKESKQDESGMPNNRFLAERTGGTYSTLKVQPAELEDSGVYFCASSSQGEILYFGAGTRLSVL.

The DNA for the CDR3 is TGTGCCACCGGACCGCGGGGGGGCCGGAGAAATGAGCAGTTCTTC. Amino acid sequence: CATGPRGGRRNEQFF. The gene calls are TRBV24-1 and TRBJ2-1; 9 nucleotides agree with TRBD2. Germline CDR1 reads KGHDR; CDR2 reads SFDVKD. J gave up 7 bases and V 9 bases, and 12 bases lay outside the gene matches. This CDR3 has 15 residues.

This chain uses TRBV2 with TRBJ1-1; D is unclear. CDR1 and CDR2 (germline): SNHLY, FYNNEI. The CDR3 has 10 residues. Trimming removed 6 bases from V and 7 bases from J, with 6 bases in between. CDR3 loop: CASRSLEAFF. Written as DNA, the CDR3 is TGTGCCAGCAGATCTCTTGAAGCTTTCTTT. Full variable domain (remainder filled in from reference TRBV2 and TRBJ1-1): EPEVTQTPSHQVTQMGQEVILRCVPISNHLYFYWYRQILGQKVEFLVSFYNNEISEKSEIFDDQFSVERPDGSNFTLKIRSTKLEDSAMYFCASRSLEAFFGQGTRLTVV.

There are a few counts of this clonotype. DNA of the CDR3: TGTGCCAGCTCACCACGAAATGATAATGAAAAACTGTTTTTT. Amino acid sequence: CASSPRNDNEKLFF. This rearrangement joins TRBV18 to TRBJ1-4; D not resolved. Germline V lookup: CDR1 KGHSH, CDR2 LQKENI. The CDR3 is 14 residues long. V lost 1 base, J lost 4 bases, and 7 bases lay in between.

The chain joins TRBV5-1 to TRBJ1-2, with 9 positions matching TRBD1. The CDR3 sequence is 17 residues long. V shed 5 bases and J 2 bases; nucleotides not matched to a gene: 13. Germline V gene lookup returns CDR1 SGHRS and CDR2 YFSETQ. Written as DNA, the CDR3 is TGCGCCAGCAGACCGAGACCGTCGGGACAGGGAAACTATGGCTACACCTTC. Amino acid sequence: CASRPRPSGQGNYGYTF.